The sequence of this T cell receptor beta chain was determined in a study of blood T cells in healthy people across ages. This clonotype was seen a few times. Primed by a sample-barcoded 5' primer and a J-beta primer mix, a second PCR proceeded for 7 to 11 cycles. A single record per CDR3 protein comes from TCRdb applying MiXCR to the 5' RACE reads. The table has some 730,000 distinct CDR3 sequences, 22% seen once. The trim removed 7 bases at V and 1 base at J, leaving 6 bases unmatched. The CDR3 extends over 16 amino acids. In germline, CDR1 is SQVTM, CDR2 ANQGSEA. What was sequenced was blood. This chain connects TRBV29-1 to TRBJ2-2; 13 bases align to TRBD2. The source of this sequence is a man in his 70s in good health. The CDR3 region is CSAYGLAGVNTGELFF. Written as DNA, the CDR3 is TGCAGCGCATACGGACTAGCGGGAGTGAACACCGGGGAGCTGTTTTTT.